This is a list of T cell receptor beta chains from one sample in a study of Graves' ophthalmopathy and Graves' hyperthyroidism. TCRdb itself ran the multiplex PCR reads through MiXCR, one entry per CDR3 protein. The sample comprises roughly 410,000 distinct CDR3 sequences, roughly 14% of which are singletons, and roughly 7% rests with the top ten. The sequencing sample was made of peripheral blood. The receptors come from a woman aged 18 to 35 with stable Graves' hyperthyroidism. The CDR3 runs from the conserved cysteine through the conserved F or W. D genes are given only for firm matches. Size is stated for part of the rows, as once, few or many counts, or as a class when the clone is expanded.

J gene: TRBJ1-5
clone size: many
V gene: TRBV6-5
D gene: -
CDR3 DNA: TGTGCCAGCAGTTACTCGAGTACAGAGCCTAATCAGCCCCAGCATTTT
CDR3 protein: CASSYSSTEPNQPQHF

J gene: TRBJ1-2
clone size: many
V gene: TRBV5-6
D gene: TRBD1
CDR3 DNA: TGTGCCAGCGGCTCGGGACAGACGGGGTATGGCTACACCTTC
CDR3 protein: CASGSGQTGYGYTF

J gene: TRBJ1-3
clone size: few
V gene: TRBV7-2
D gene: TRBD1
CDR3 DNA: TGTGCCAGCAGCTCAGACAGGGAAAACACCATATATTTT
CDR3 protein: CASSSDRENTIYF

J gene: TRBJ2-5
clone size: many
V gene: TRBV6-1
D gene: TRBD2
CDR3 DNA: TGTGCCAGCAGTCCTCCCACTAGCGGGGGGGTCGAGACCCAGTACTTC
CDR3 protein: CASSPPTSGGVETQYF

J gene: TRBJ1-5
clone size: many
V gene: TRBV18
D gene: -
CDR3 DNA: TGTGCCAGCTCACCCCTCGGGGGAAACGGCAATCAGCCCCAGCATTTT
CDR3 protein: CASSPLGGNGNQPQHF

J gene: TRBJ1-1
clone size: many
V gene: TRBV12-3/TRBV12-4
D gene: -
CDR3 DNA: TGTGCCAGCAGTTGGACAGCCCGAGACACTGAAGCTTTCTTT
CDR3 protein: CASSWTARDTEAFF

J gene: TRBJ1-1
clone size: many
V gene: TRBV27
D gene: -
CDR3 DNA: TGTGCCAGCAGTTTAGAGGGGTTAGGGCTGAACACTGAAGCTTTCTTT
CDR3 protein: CASSLEGLGLNTEAFF

J gene: TRBJ2-7
clone size: many
V gene: TRBV15
D gene: TRBD2
CDR3 DNA: TGTGCCACCAGCAGAGGGACTAGCCCGGCCGAGCAGTACTTC
CDR3 protein: CATSRGTSPAEQYF

J gene: TRBJ1-5
clone size: few
V gene: TRBV11-2
D gene: -
CDR3 DNA: TGTGCCAGCAGCGGCCCTCCAAGGAAAGGCAATCAGCCCCAGCATTTT
CDR3 protein: CASSGPPRKGNQPQHF

J gene: TRBJ2-5
clone size: many
V gene: TRBV12-3/TRBV12-4
D gene: TRBD2
CDR3 DNA: TGTGCCAGCAGTGCCAGAGGGCTAGCGGGGGTCCGAACCCAGTACTTC
CDR3 protein: CASSARGLAGVRTQYF

J gene: TRBJ2-7
clone size: -
V gene: TRBV2
D gene: -
CDR3 DNA: TGTGCCAGCCTCGTCAGGGGTGAGCAGTACTTC
CDR3 protein: CASLVRGEQYF

J gene: TRBJ2-4
clone size: -
V gene: TRBV27
D gene: -
CDR3 DNA: TGTGCCAGCAGTTTAGGGAACCTAGCCAAAAACATTCAGTACTTC
CDR3 protein: CASSLGNLAKNIQYF

J gene: TRBJ2-3
clone size: many
V gene: TRBV6-1
D gene: -
CDR3 DNA: TGTGCCAGCAGCTCAGGGCCAGATACGCAGTATTTT
CDR3 protein: CASSSGPDTQYF

J gene: TRBJ2-7
clone size: many
V gene: TRBV20-1
D gene: TRBD2
CDR3 DNA: TGCAGTGCTAACCCGGGGACTAGCGGGGGAAACGAGCAGTACTTC
CDR3 protein: CSANPGTSGGNEQYF

J gene: TRBJ2-5
clone size: many
V gene: TRBV7-2
D gene: -
CDR3 DNA: TGTGCCAGCAGCGGCCCACAGGGCACTCGGGAGACCCAGTACTTC
CDR3 protein: CASSGPQGTRETQYF

J gene: TRBJ1-1
clone size: -
V gene: TRBV20-1
D gene: TRBD1
CDR3 DNA: TGCAGTGCTAGAAAGGGACAGGGAAACACTGAAGCTTTCTTT
CDR3 protein: CSARKGQGNTEAFF

J gene: TRBJ2-7
clone size: many
V gene: TRBV4-2
D gene: -
CDR3 DNA: TGTGCCAGCAGCCAAGAACCAGGAGCCTACGAGCAGTACTTC
CDR3 protein: CASSQEPGAYEQYF

J gene: TRBJ2-4
clone size: many
V gene: TRBV27
D gene: -
CDR3 DNA: TGTGCCAGCAGTTTCAAGGACAGTCTCAACATTCAGTACTTC
CDR3 protein: CASSFKDSLNIQYF

J gene: TRBJ2-1
clone size: -
V gene: TRBV6-4
D gene: -
CDR3 DNA: TGTGCCAGCAGTTACTCGAGTTTTGGGGATGTGGGTGAGCAGTTCTTC
CDR3 protein: CASSYSSFGDVGEQFF

J gene: TRBJ1-1
clone size: few
V gene: TRBV7-8
D gene: -
CDR3 DNA: TGTGCCAGCAGCTTAGGTAACGGGAACACTGAAGCTTTCTTT
CDR3 protein: CASSLGNGNTEAFF

J gene: TRBJ1-5
clone size: many
V gene: TRBV6-1
D gene: -
CDR3 DNA: TGTGCCAGCAGCCCCTGGGGTGCAGGGGATCAGCCCCAGCATTTT
CDR3 protein: CASSPWGAGDQPQHF

J gene: TRBJ1-1
clone size: many
V gene: TRBV28
D gene: -
CDR3 DNA: TGTGCCAGCAGTTCAAGGAGAAACACTGAAGCTTTCTTT
CDR3 protein: CASSSRRNTEAFF

J gene: TRBJ2-7
clone size: -
V gene: TRBV19
D gene: -
CDR3 DNA: TGTGCCAGTAGTATAGATCGGGAAGACGAGCAGTACTTC
CDR3 protein: CASSIDREDEQYF

J gene: TRBJ2-5
clone size: -
V gene: TRBV2
D gene: -
CDR3 DNA: TGTGCCAGCAGGGATTTGGGGGGAAACCAAGAGACCCAGTACTTC
CDR3 protein: CASRDLGGNQETQYF

J gene: TRBJ2-2
clone size: many
V gene: TRBV19
D gene: TRBD1
CDR3 DNA: TGTGCCAGTAGTACGGGACAGTACACCGGGGAGCTGTTTTTT
CDR3 protein: CASSTGQYTGELFF

J gene: TRBJ1-5
clone size: once
V gene: TRBV12-3/TRBV12-4
D gene: TRBD1
CDR3 DNA: TGTGCCAGCAGTTTACCTGGGACAGTCAATCAGCCCCAGCATTTT
CDR3 protein: CASSLPGTVNQPQHF

J gene: TRBJ1-6
clone size: -
V gene: TRBV19
D gene: TRBD1
CDR3 DNA: TGTGCCAGTAGGGGTTCGGGACAGGGGACGAGCACCTATAATTCACCCCTCCACTTT
CDR3 protein: CASRGSGQGTSTYNSPLHF

J gene: TRBJ1-2
clone size: many
V gene: TRBV12-3/TRBV12-4
D gene: -
CDR3 DNA: TGCGCCAGCAGCTTGGGGACGGGGTATGGCTACACCTTC
CDR3 protein: CASSLGTGYGYTF

J gene: TRBJ1-1
clone size: many
V gene: TRBV27
D gene: TRBD1
CDR3 DNA: TGTGCCAGCAGTTTCAGGGGGGGTCTTTTGGGAACTGAAGCTTTCTTT
CDR3 protein: CASSFRGGLLGTEAFF

J gene: TRBJ2-4
clone size: many
V gene: TRBV2
D gene: -
CDR3 DNA: TGTGCCACCGGACTGAAACGCGGGAACATTCAGTACTTC
CDR3 protein: CATGLKRGNIQYF

J gene: TRBJ2-5
clone size: many
V gene: TRBV27
D gene: TRBD1
CDR3 DNA: TGTGCCAGCAGTCAACAGGGGGCAGAGACCCAGTACTTC
CDR3 protein: CASSQQGAETQYF

J gene: TRBJ2-7
clone size: -
V gene: TRBV7-2
D gene: -
CDR3 DNA: TGTGCCAGCAGCCCCACTCGGGAGTCTTCTTACGAGCAGTACTTC
CDR3 protein: CASSPTRESSYEQYF

J gene: TRBJ1-1
clone size: many
V gene: TRBV6-2/TRBV6-3
D gene: -
CDR3 DNA: TGTGCCAGTCGTAGCCCAGGGGCGGCCACTGAAGCTTTCTTT
CDR3 protein: CASRSPGAATEAFF

J gene: TRBJ1-5
clone size: many
V gene: TRBV6-2/TRBV6-3
D gene: -
CDR3 DNA: TGTGCCAGCAGTTCGTTCTGGGGGGCGGACCAGCCCCAGCATTTT
CDR3 protein: CASSSFWGADQPQHF

J gene: TRBJ1-6
clone size: many
V gene: TRBV2
D gene: -
CDR3 DNA: TGTGCCAGCAGTTTACAGGACTCACCCCTCCACTTT
CDR3 protein: CASSLQDSPLHF

J gene: TRBJ1-5
clone size: many
V gene: TRBV24-1
D gene: -
CDR3 DNA: TGTGCCACCAGTGATTCTACCGGGGCAGGCGATAGCAATCAGCCCCAGCATTTT
CDR3 protein: CATSDSTGAGDSNQPQHF

J gene: TRBJ2-5
clone size: many
V gene: TRBV12-3/TRBV12-4
D gene: TRBD2
CDR3 DNA: TGTGCCAGCAGCCTGACTAGCGGGGGGGAGACCCAGTACTTC
CDR3 protein: CASSLTSGGETQYF

J gene: TRBJ2-3
clone size: -
V gene: TRBV12-3/TRBV12-4
D gene: -
CDR3 DNA: TGTGCCAGCAGTTCCCTCGATACGCAGTATTTT
CDR3 protein: CASSSLDTQYF

J gene: TRBJ1-1
clone size: many
V gene: TRBV7-8
D gene: -
CDR3 DNA: TGTGCCAGCAGCTTGTATCGAAGAGGCACCTACACTGAAGCTTTCTTT
CDR3 protein: CASSLYRRGTYTEAFF

J gene: TRBJ1-2
clone size: many
V gene: TRBV29-1
D gene: -
CDR3 DNA: TGCAGCGTTGTCCGGGCCGGGGGAGTCTATGGCTACACCTTC
CDR3 protein: CSVVRAGGVYGYTF

J gene: TRBJ2-2
clone size: many
V gene: TRBV5-1
D gene: -
CDR3 DNA: TGCGCCAGCAGAAGAGAGGGGAGCACCGGGGAGCTGTTTTTT
CDR3 protein: CASRREGSTGELFF

J gene: TRBJ1-5
clone size: -
V gene: TRBV28
D gene: -
CDR3 DNA: TGTGCCAGCAGTTTACCCCACAGAATACAAAGCAATCAGCCCCAACATTTT
CDR3 protein: CASSLPHRIQSNQPQHF

J gene: TRBJ1-6
clone size: -
V gene: TRBV9
D gene: TRBD1
CDR3 DNA: TGTGCCAGCAGCGTAACAGGGGATTCACCCCTCCACTTT
CDR3 protein: CASSVTGDSPLHF

J gene: TRBJ2-7
clone size: once
V gene: TRBV6-5
D gene: -
CDR3 DNA: TGTGCCAGCAGTTACTTCGCAGGGGGGTTCTACGAGCAGTACTTC
CDR3 protein: CASSYFAGGFYEQYF

J gene: TRBJ2-2
clone size: many
V gene: TRBV27
D gene: -
CDR3 DNA: TGTGCCAGCAGTTTAGGGGGGCTAGTGAGAACCGGGGAGCTGTTTTTT
CDR3 protein: CASSLGGLVRTGELFF

J gene: TRBJ2-7
clone size: -
V gene: TRBV5-1
D gene: -
CDR3 DNA: TGCGCCAGCAGCTTGGTACCCGGCAGTTCCTACGAGCAGTACTTC
CDR3 protein: CASSLVPGSSYEQYF

J gene: TRBJ2-7
clone size: many
V gene: TRBV28
D gene: -
CDR3 DNA: TGTGCCACCCGCCTGGAGACCCCTCGTGAGCAGTACTTC
CDR3 protein: CATRLETPREQYF

J gene: TRBJ1-1
clone size: -
V gene: TRBV5-1
D gene: -
CDR3 DNA: TGCGCCAGCAGCTTGTTATGTCCCGAAGGTGGTAACCCTGAAGCTTTCTTT
CDR3 protein: CASSLLCPEGGNPEAFF

J gene: TRBJ2-7
clone size: many
V gene: TRBV6-2/TRBV6-3
D gene: TRBD1
CDR3 DNA: TGTGCCAGCAGCCACCCAGGGACAGGGTGGTACGAGCAGTACTTC
CDR3 protein: CASSHPGTGWYEQYF

J gene: TRBJ2-7
clone size: many
V gene: TRBV11-2
D gene: -
CDR3 DNA: TGTGCCAGCAGCTTCACCGGCAACGAGCAGTACTTC
CDR3 protein: CASSFTGNEQYF

J gene: TRBJ1-2
clone size: -
V gene: TRBV7-2
D gene: -
CDR3 DNA: TGTGCCAGCAGCTCAGAGGCCTATGGCTACACCTTC
CDR3 protein: CASSSEAYGYTF

J gene: TRBJ1-3
clone size: -
V gene: TRBV5-1
D gene: -
CDR3 DNA: TGCGCCAGCAAAGAGGACACCGTCTCTGGAAACACCATATATTTT
CDR3 protein: CASKEDTVSGNTIYF

J gene: TRBJ2-7
clone size: -
V gene: TRBV7-2
D gene: -
CDR3 DNA: TGTGCCAGCAGCTATATGGGGGCCTCCTACGAGCAGTACTTC
CDR3 protein: CASSYMGASYEQYF

J gene: TRBJ2-5
clone size: many
V gene: TRBV27
D gene: -
CDR3 DNA: TGTGCCAGCAGTGCGACAGGACGCAAAGAGACCCAGTACTTC
CDR3 protein: CASSATGRKETQYF

J gene: TRBJ2-7
clone size: many
V gene: TRBV29-1
D gene: TRBD1
CDR3 DNA: TGCAGCGTGGGGACAGGTGATACCTACGAGCAGTACTTC
CDR3 protein: CSVGTGDTYEQYF

J gene: TRBJ2-2
clone size: many
V gene: TRBV6-2/TRBV6-3
D gene: -
CDR3 DNA: TGTGCCAGCAGTTACGAGGTCAGCCCAAACACCGGGGAGCTGTTTTTT
CDR3 protein: CASSYEVSPNTGELFF

J gene: TRBJ1-2
clone size: many
V gene: TRBV20-1
D gene: -
CDR3 DNA: TGCAGTGCTAGGCCACAGGCTAACTATGGCTACACCTTC
CDR3 protein: CSARPQANYGYTF

J gene: TRBJ1-5
clone size: many
V gene: TRBV24-1
D gene: -
CDR3 DNA: TGTGCCACCAGATCAAGCGGCGGCGGCAATCAGCCCCAGCATTTT
CDR3 protein: CATRSSGGGNQPQHF

J gene: TRBJ2-2
clone size: few
V gene: TRBV4-1
D gene: -
CDR3 DNA: TGCGCCAGCAGCCGGGGACAAGTTAACACCGGGGAGCTGTTTTTT
CDR3 protein: CASSRGQVNTGELFF

J gene: TRBJ1-1
clone size: many
V gene: TRBV6-2/TRBV6-3
D gene: -
CDR3 DNA: TGTGCCAGCAGCTATCTCCCAGGGTACGCCGCTGAAGCTTTCTTT
CDR3 protein: CASSYLPGYAAEAFF